This T cell receptor beta chain originates from a study of blood T cells in healthy people across ages. About the study: With template switching, about one barcoded beta molecule was captured per two T cells.

A J-beta primer mix and a sample-barcoded 5' primer were used in a second PCR of roughly 7 to 12 cycles. Each cDNA molecule was tagged by a template-switch adaptor with 12 random nucleotides. TCRdb re-called the 5' RACE reads through MiXCR, storing one row per CDR3 protein. The sample carries around 1,900,000 distinct CDR3 sequences, 35% to 50% recorded once. Germline V gene sequence: CDR1 MNHNS, CDR2 SASEGT. This CDR3 contains 14 residues. Between the trimmed V and J ends, which lost 4 bases and 1 base, there was a span of 10 bases. The receptor was isolated from a human donor in good health. Sequencing was carried out using blood. V is TRBV6-1 and J is TRBJ1-1, with TRBD1 as a possible D gene (6 bases). CDR3 coding DNA: TGTGCCAGCAGTGTCTCGACAGGGAACACTGAAGCTTTCTTT. It translates to CASSVSTGNTEAFF.